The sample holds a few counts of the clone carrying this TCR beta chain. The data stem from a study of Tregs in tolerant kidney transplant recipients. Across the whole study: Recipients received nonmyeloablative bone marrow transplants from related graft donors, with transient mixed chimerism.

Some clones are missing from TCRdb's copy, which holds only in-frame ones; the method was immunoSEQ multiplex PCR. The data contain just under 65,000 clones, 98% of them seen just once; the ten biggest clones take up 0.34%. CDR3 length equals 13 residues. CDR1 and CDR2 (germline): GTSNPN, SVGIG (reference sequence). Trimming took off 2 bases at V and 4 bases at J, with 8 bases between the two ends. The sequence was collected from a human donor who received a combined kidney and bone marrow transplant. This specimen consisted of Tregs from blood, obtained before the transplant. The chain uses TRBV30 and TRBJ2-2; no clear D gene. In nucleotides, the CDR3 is TGTGCCTGGAGTATGAGGATCACCGGGGAGCTGTTTTTT. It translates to CAWSMRITGELFF.